These 25 T cell receptor beta chains originate from one sample sequenced in a study of CD8+CD57+ T cells in acquired aplastic anemia. Researchers used genomic DNA as the template to profile TCR beta VDJ and CDR3. TCRdb ran MiXCR on the reads and lists one entry per CDR3 protein. This sample yields fewer than 250,000 distinct CDR3 sequences, of which around half are seen a single time; 16% belongs to the top ten. Material for sequencing was sorted CD4+, CD8+, or CD8+CD57+ T cells (not recorded which) from PBMCs. These receptors all stem from a human donor in good health, serving as a control.

This clonotype was picked up many times. The chain is built from TRBV30 and TRBJ1-2, with a tentative D call TRBD1 (5 bases). Germline lookup yields CDR1 GTSNPN and CDR2 SVGIG (reference sequence). Trimming cost V 7 bases and J 5 bases, with 20 bases left between them. The CDR3 contains 14 residues. The CDR3 is CASTGGRALYGYTF. The CDR3 nucleotides read TGTGCCTCGACCGGTGGCAGGGCGCTTTATGGCTACACCTTC.

V usage is TRBV5-4 and J usage is TRBJ2-7; no reliable D call. CDR1 and CDR2 from the germline V gene are SGHNT and YYREEE (reference sequence). This CDR3 spans 15 amino acids. V lost 1 base to trimming and J lost 5 bases, with 16 bases between them. The CDR3 loop is CASSLSPRPVDEQYF. CDR3 DNA sequence: TGTGCCAGCAGCTTGTCCCCGAGGCCGGTCGACGAGCAGTACTTC.

The rearrangement links TRBV4-3 to TRBJ2-1, with D perhaps being TRBD1 or TRBD2 (6 bases each). Trimming shortened V by 3 bases and J by 9 bases, and 15 bases separated the two germline ends. The germline V gene has CDR1 LGHNA and CDR2 YSLEER. This CDR3 has 14 residues. The CDR3 here is CASSQQEGDTEQFF. CDR3 bases: TGCGCCAGCAGCCAGCAGGAGGGGGACACTGAGCAGTTCTTC.

The gene calls are TRBV12-3 or TRBV12-4 and TRBJ1-2; TRBD1 might be the D (6 bases). The CDR3 is 15 amino acids. With 6 bases removed from V and 2 bases from J, the gap between germline ends came to 16 bases. For the CDR3, the DNA is TGTGCCAGCAGCCAATGGGACACAGAAAACTATGGCTACACCTTC. This sequence encodes CASSQWDTENYGYTF.

As to this clonotype: This may arise from a read error, as a much more abundant clone is one base away. The chain carries TRBV7-9 and TRBJ1-1; TRBD1 aligns across 7 bases. J was trimmed by 3 bases and V by 6 bases; bases with no gene match: 7. CDR3 length: 14 residues. Looked up from germline, CDR1 is SEHNR and CDR2 is FQNEAQ (reference sequence). The CDR3 sequence is CASRTGQLDTEAFF. CDR3 sequence (DNA): TGTGCCAGCAGGACGGGACAGCTGGACACTGAAGCTTTCTTT.

This clonotype showed up many times. V and J are TRBV7-3 and TRBJ1-1; a weak D match, TRBD1 (5 bases). This CDR3 contains 17 residues. Trimming pared 2 bases from V and 0 bases from J, leaving 16 bases between. CDR1 and CDR2 (germline): SGHTA, FQGTGA. The CDR3 protein is CASSLSAPGRMNTEAFF. CDR3 DNA sequence: TGTGCCAGCAGCTTATCAGCCCCGGGGCGGATGAACACTGAAGCTTTCTTT.

This clonotype appeared many times. The rearrangement joins TRBV20-1 to TRBJ2-3; D gene unclear. The germline V gene has CDR1 DFQATT and CDR2 SNEGSKA (reference sequence). V was pared by 3 bases and J by 7 bases, with 5 bases between. This CDR3 has 10 amino acids. The CDR3 reads CSASEYTQYF. The CDR3 nucleotides read TGCAGTGCTAGCGAGTATACGCAGTATTTT.

The chain is built from TRBV19 and TRBJ2-7; 9 bases are shared with TRBD1. Per the germline V gene, CDR1 is LNHDA and CDR2 is SQIVND (reference sequence). The CDR3 contains 13 residues. J gave up 2 bases and V 6 bases, and 2 bases lay outside the gene matches. CDR3 in DNA: TGTGCCAGTAGCCGGACAGGGGCCTACGAGCAGTACTTC. Translation: CASSRTGAYEQYF.

This clonotype came up a few times. The chain is built from TRBV24-1 and TRBJ2-1; D perhaps matches TRBD1 (6 bases). The CDR3 sequence is 13 residues long. Germline V gene data show CDR1 as KGHDR and CDR2 as SFDVKD. V lost 3 bases and J 11 bases, leaving 13 bases between the germline ends. CDR3 coding DNA: TGTGCCACCAGTGATGGCCAGGACAGAAAGCAGTTCTTC. Its protein product is CATSDGQDRKQFF.

This clonotype was counted a few times. The chain has TRBV9 and TRBJ2-3, with D unresolved. The germline V gene has CDR1 SGDLS and CDR2 YYNGEE. The CDR3 runs to 13 residues. V lost 5 bases and J lost 2, with 9 bases in between. The CDR3 spells CASSPAPTDTQYF. DNA for the CDR3: TGTGCCAGCAGTCCAGCACCCACAGATACGCAGTATTTT. Together with reference TRBV9 and TRBJ2-3, the CDR3 gives the full variable domain: DSGVTQTPKHLITATGQRVTLRCSPRSGDLSVYWYQQSLDQGLQFLIQYYNGEERAKGNILERFSAQQFPDLHSELNLSSLELGDSALYFCASSPAPTDTQYFGPGTRLTVL.

The chain joins TRBV24-1 to TRBJ2-1; D remains ambiguous. The CDR3 totals 15 residues. The V gene's germline CDR1 is KGHDR and CDR2 SFDVKD. V was pared by 3 bases and J by 0 bases, with 8 bases between. CDR3 residues: CATSDNVGSYNEQFF. CDR3 bases: TGTGCCACCAGTGATAACGTTGGCTCCTACAATGAGCAGTTCTTC.

J is TRBJ2-3 and V is TRBV20-1; 11 nucleotides align to TRBD2. The germline CDR1 and CDR2 sequences are DFQATT and SNEGSKA (reference sequence). This CDR3 comprises 15 residues. V lost 0 bases, J lost 11 bases, and 10 bases stayed unmatched. The CDR3 reads CSARDSGGAIDEQYF. In nucleotides, the CDR3 is TGCAGTGCTAGAGATAGCGGGGGGGCGATAGATGAGCAGTATTTT.

This chain connects TRBV12-3 or TRBV12-4 to TRBJ1-2, with D uncertain. The CDR3 spans 14 residues. Deletions cut 4 bases from V and 0 bases from J, with 9 bases between. The CDR3 DNA follows: TGTGCCAGCAGTTCGCGGCAGACTAACTATGGCTACACCTTC. Residues: CASSSRQTNYGYTF.

This clonotype was found many times. The V call is TRBV19, the J call TRBJ1-3, with unresolved D. The germline V and J ends were trimmed by 7 bases and 2 bases, with 6 bases remaining between them. The CDR3 is made up of 12 amino acids. Germline-derived CDR1 and CDR2 are LNHDA and SQIVND (reference sequence). The CDR3 DNA reads as TGTGCCAGTACCCTAACTGGAAACACCATATATTTT. Encoded protein: CASTLTGNTIYF.

The chain's CDR3 is CASTRGQGALNEQFF. CDR3 nucleotide sequence: TGTGCCAGCACCCGGGGACAGGGGGCTCTCAATGAGCAGTTCTTC. This rearrangement joins TRBV3-1 to TRBJ2-1; the match to TRBD1 covers 12 bases. After removal of 7 bases from V and 6 bases from J, the junction contained 7 bases not matched to a gene. The germline V gene has CDR1 LGHDT and CDR2 YNNKEL (reference sequence). This CDR3 contains 15 residues.

The chain has TRBV7-7 and TRBJ1-2; D remains ambiguous. CDR3 length: 15 amino acids. CDR1 is SSHAT and CDR2 is FNYEAQ in the germline V gene (reference sequence). The V gene lost 4 bases and the J gene lost 0 bases, with 12 bases spanning the gap. Written as DNA, the CDR3 is TGTGCCAGCAGCTCAAGGAGGGCCACTAACTATGGCTACACCTTC. It yields the protein CASSSRRATNYGYTF.

The V gene is TRBV4-1, the J gene TRBJ2-2; D may match TRBD1 or TRBD2 (5 bases each). CDR1 is MGHRA, CDR2 YSYEKL, per germline. Trimming removed 1 base at V and 6 bases at J, with 18 bases between. The CDR3 length is 17 residues. CDR3 region: CASSQALGGVGAGELFF. As DNA, the CDR3 is TGCGCCAGCAGCCAAGCCCTGGGTGGGGTGGGGGCCGGGGAGCTGTTTTTT.

The table lists this clonotype with many counts. This chain joins TRBV12-3 or TRBV12-4 and TRBJ2-1; 10 bases map to TRBD1. Trimming took 6 bases from V and 7 from J; bases not matched to a gene: 6. The CDR3 runs to 14 residues. This CDR3 is CASRRDRGFNEQFF. CDR3 nucleotides: TGTGCCAGCAGGCGGGACAGGGGATTTAATGAGCAGTTCTTC.

Comment on this clonotype: Possible read error: a much larger clone is one base away. The chain joins TRBV28 to TRBJ1-2; D is ambiguous. The CDR3 is 13 residues long. Germline V CDR1 and CDR2: MDHEN, SYDVKM. CDR3 DNA sequence: TGTACCAGCAGCTTGGGCAGTCCCCTCGGCTACACCTTC. Its protein product is CTSSLGSPLGYTF.

This clonotype was counted at least ten times. The J gene is TRBJ2-6, the V gene TRBV4-2, with 10 nucleotides matching TRBD2. Germline V lookup: CDR1 LGHNA, CDR2 YNFKEQ. V shed 4 bases, J shed 2 bases, and the junction held 5 bases outside the gene matches. This CDR3 spans 17 amino acids. DNA of the CDR3: TGTGCCAGCAGCCCAGCGGGGGGGCTTACTGGGGCCAACGTCCTGACTTTC. Translation: CASSPAGGLTGANVLTF.

This clonotype showed up many times. The chain is built from TRBV4-3 and TRBJ1-1; D call uncertain. CDR1 and CDR2 (germline): LGHNA, YSLEER. V dropped 5 bases and J dropped 4 bases, with 11 bases sitting between them. The CDR3 covers 13 residues. The CDR3, as DNA: TGCGCCAGCAGCATGTACAGACCCACTGAAGCTTTCTTT. Translation: CASSMYRPTEAFF.

Details on this clonotype: The junction departs from the called germline gene at one end, perhaps through a read error. The V and J genes are TRBV14 and TRBJ1-6; D is perhaps TRBD1 (6 bases). The CDR3 sequence is 14 residues long. Germline CDR1 and CDR2: SGHDN and FVKESK. CDR3 in amino acids: CASSPNRENSPLHF. CDR3 nucleotides: TGTGCCAGCAGCCCTAACAGGGAGAATTCGCCCCTCCACTTT.

The chain links TRBV20-1 to TRBJ2-7; TRBD1 might be the D (6 bases). This CDR3 region has 13 residues. Trimming took 6 bases from V and 4 from J, leaving 16 bases between them. Germline loops: CDR1 DFQATT, CDR2 SNEGSKA (reference sequence). CDR3 sequence (DNA): TGCAGTGCCGGAAGACCACAGGGATACGAGCAGTACTTC. Its protein is CSAGRPQGYEQYF.

J is TRBJ2-1 and V is TRBV10-3; possibly TRBD2 for D (6 bases). V dropped 0 bases and J dropped 6 bases, with 15 bases sitting between them. The germline gives CDR1 ENHRY, CDR2 SYGVKD. CDR3 size: 16 residues. CDR3: CAISESDPSVVNEQFF. The DNA of the CDR3 is TGTGCCATCAGTGAGTCGGACCCTAGCGTCGTCAATGAGCAGTTCTTC.

V and J are TRBV10-1 and TRBJ1-1; TRBD1 matches at 7 bases. The J segment lost 6 bases and the V segment lost 8 bases, leaving 9 bases of the junction unmatched. The CDR3 has 13 residues. Germline loops: CDR1 WNHNN, CDR2 SYGVQD (reference sequence). CDR3 sequence: CASCRQGLSEAFF. DNA for the CDR3: TGCGCCAGCTGTAGACAGGGTTTATCTGAAGCTTTCTTT.